A selection of T cell receptor beta chains follows, all from one sample in a study of blood T cell repertoires in COVID-19. Clones were sequenced by immunoSEQ multiplex PCR, and TCRdb holds only the in-frame ones, with some missing. The data show a few hundred thousand clones, under 85% seen once. Sequences were obtained from peripheral blood. The receptors were sampled from a human donor with COVID-19, enrolled during active disease. The donor label of this sample is uncertain. Each CDR3 is given with its conserved first and last residue. A D gene is named only where the DNA matches it firmly. Only some rows state a clone size, as once, few, many or a class for expanded clones.

abundance: NA
d_gene: TRBD1
v_gene: TRBV6-5
j_gene: TRBJ2-7
CDR3aa: CASSYSIGTASYEQYF
CDR3nt: TGTGCCAGCAGTTACTCGATCGGGACAGCGTCCTACGAGCAGTACTTC

abundance: NA
d_gene: NA
v_gene: TRBV20-1
j_gene: TRBJ1-1
CDR3aa: CSAGVGGRAFF
CDR3nt: TGCAGTGCTGGAGTCGGGGGTAGGGCTTTCTTT

abundance: NA
d_gene: TRBD1
v_gene: TRBV29-1
j_gene: TRBJ2-3
CDR3aa: CSVEAGTENTQYF
CDR3nt: TGCAGCGTTGAAGCCGGGACAGAAAATACGCAGTATTTT

abundance: NA
d_gene: TRBD2
v_gene: TRBV7-2
j_gene: TRBJ2-2
CDR3aa: CASRGGPTRGTGELFF
CDR3nt: TGTGCCAGCCGGGGGGGACCGACCCGAGGCACCGGGGAGCTGTTTTTT

abundance: NA
d_gene: TRBD2
v_gene: TRBV5-1
j_gene: TRBJ2-7
CDR3aa: CASSLAGSLAEGYEQYF
CDR3nt: TGCGCCAGCAGCTTGGCCGGTTCACTAGCGGAGGGCTACGAGCAGTACTTC

abundance: NA
d_gene: NA
v_gene: TRBV28
j_gene: TRBJ1-2
CDR3aa: CASRRGDGPLYGYTF
CDR3nt: TGTGCCAGCAGGCGGGGAGACGGCCCCCTCTATGGCTACACCTTC

abundance: NA
d_gene: NA
v_gene: TRBV7-3
j_gene: TRBJ2-5
CDR3aa: CASSLTREETQYF
CDR3nt: TGTGCCAGCAGCTTAACCAGGGAAGAGACCCAGTACTTC

abundance: NA
d_gene: NA
v_gene: TRBV14
j_gene: TRBJ2-3
CDR3aa: CASSQGGTGTIF
CDR3nt: TGTGCCAGCAGCCAGGGGGGCACCGGGACTATTTTT

abundance: few
d_gene: NA
v_gene: TRBV30
j_gene: TRBJ1-6
CDR3aa: CAWSGNINSPLHF
CDR3nt: TGTGCCTGGAGTGGAAACATCAATTCACCCCTCCACTTT

abundance: once
d_gene: NA
v_gene: TRBV7-2
j_gene: TRBJ1-5
CDR3aa: CASSFRQGNQPQHF
CDR3nt: TGTGCCAGCAGCTTTCGGCAGGGAAATCAGCCCCAGCATTTT

abundance: NA
d_gene: NA
v_gene: TRBV7-2
j_gene: TRBJ1-2
CDR3aa: CASSLEITGVLGYTF
CDR3nt: TGTGCCAGCAGCTTAGAGATAACAGGTGTCCTGGGCTACACCTTC

abundance: NA
d_gene: TRBD1
v_gene: TRBV29-1
j_gene: TRBJ1-1
CDR3aa: CSVERTGAGTEAFF
CDR3nt: TGCAGCGTTGAACGGACAGGAGCGGGCACTGAAGCTTTCTTT

abundance: few
d_gene: TRBD2
v_gene: TRBV27
j_gene: TRBJ2-7
CDR3aa: CASSFLAGAGEQYF
CDR3nt: TGTGCCAGCAGTTTTCTAGCGGGAGCGGGGGAGCAGTACTTC

abundance: NA
d_gene: NA
v_gene: TRBV7-2
j_gene: TRBJ2-7
CDR3aa: CASSLAAQSYEQYF
CDR3nt: TGTGCCAGCAGCTTAGCTGCACAGTCTTACGAGCAGTACTTC

abundance: NA
d_gene: NA
v_gene: TRBV19
j_gene: TRBJ1-5
CDR3aa: CASSNRFRQADQPQHF
CDR3nt: TGTGCCAGTAGCAATCGATTTAGGCAGGCCGATCAGCCCCAGCATTTT

abundance: few
d_gene: TRBD1
v_gene: TRBV24-1
j_gene: TRBJ1-2
CDR3aa: CATSDGTENLNYGYTF
CDR3nt: TGTGCCACCAGTGACGGGACAGAGAACCTTAACTATGGCTACACCTTC

abundance: NA
d_gene: NA
v_gene: TRBV10-3
j_gene: TRBJ1-1
CDR3aa: CAISNSDRNTEAFF
CDR3nt: TGTGCCATCAGCAACTCCGACAGGAACACTGAAGCTTTCTTT

abundance: once
d_gene: NA
v_gene: TRBV20-1
j_gene: TRBJ1-1
CDR3aa: CSARDNRAFF
CDR3nt: TGCAGTGCTAGAGATAATCGGGCTTTCTTT

abundance: NA
d_gene: NA
v_gene: TRBV20-1
j_gene: TRBJ2-5
CDR3aa: CSASVGGQETQYF
CDR3nt: TGCAGTGCTAGTGTCGGGGGACAAGAGACCCAGTACTTC

abundance: NA
d_gene: NA
v_gene: TRBV30
j_gene: TRBJ1-5
CDR3aa: CAWAIGGARHQPQHF
CDR3nt: TGTGCCTGGGCAATAGGGGGGGCGCGCCATCAGCCCCAGCATTTT

abundance: NA
d_gene: NA
v_gene: TRBV3-1/TRBV3-2
j_gene: TRBJ1-2
CDR3aa: CASSYMAERAGYTF
CDR3nt: TGTGCCAGCAGCTATATGGCGGAGCGGGCAGGCTACACCTTC

abundance: NA
d_gene: NA
v_gene: TRBV28
j_gene: TRBJ2-5
CDR3aa: CASTPGGQETQYF
CDR3nt: TGTGCCAGTACCCCCGGGGGCCAAGAGACCCAGTACTTC

abundance: NA
d_gene: NA
v_gene: TRBV21-1
j_gene: TRBJ2-1
CDR3aa: CASSNLPSGRAGDEQFF
CDR3nt: TGTGCCAGCAGCAACCTACCTAGCGGGAGGGCCGGGGATGAGCAGTTCTTC

abundance: NA
d_gene: NA
v_gene: TRBV30
j_gene: TRBJ2-5
CDR3aa: CAWTETGLSPETQYF
CDR3nt: TGTGCCTGGACGGAGACGGGACTCTCCCCGGAGACCCAGTACTTC

abundance: many
d_gene: TRBD1
v_gene: TRBV19
j_gene: TRBJ1-4
CDR3aa: CASTDLTGGNEKLFF
CDR3nt: TGTGCCAGTACCGATTTGACAGGGGGGAATGAAAAACTGTTTTTT

abundance: NA
d_gene: NA
v_gene: TRBV11-3
j_gene: TRBJ2-1
CDR3aa: CASSTGPGSYNEQFF
CDR3nt: TGTGCCAGCAGCACGGGCCCGGGGTCCTACAATGAGCAGTTCTTC

abundance: NA
d_gene: TRBD1
v_gene: TRBV4-1
j_gene: TRBJ1-6
CDR3aa: CASSPSTGGTSSLHF
CDR3nt: TGCGCCAGCAGCCCTTCAACAGGGGGGACTTCGTCCCTCCACTTT

abundance: NA
d_gene: TRBD2
v_gene: TRBV10-3
j_gene: TRBJ2-1
CDR3aa: CASMGTSGRARNEQFF
CDR3nt: TGTGCCAGTATGGGGACTAGCGGGAGGGCGAGGAATGAGCAGTTCTTC

abundance: NA
d_gene: NA
v_gene: TRBV19
j_gene: TRBJ1-1
CDR3aa: CASSNFGQLTNTEAFF
CDR3nt: TGTGCCAGTAGTAACTTTGGACAGCTCACGAACACTGAAGCTTTCTTT

abundance: once
d_gene: NA
v_gene: TRBV29-1
j_gene: TRBJ2-3
CDR3aa: CSVEGTLVPPTTDTQYF
CDR3nt: TGCAGCGTTGAGGGGACTTTAGTCCCCCCAACCACAGATACGCAGTATTTT